This paragraph reports one T cell receptor (beta chain). Its antigen is not known. In germline, CDR1 is KGHSH, CDR2 LQKENI. The germline V and J ends were trimmed by 0 bases and 0 bases, with 4 bases remaining between them. This CDR3 comprises 14 residues. Data came from immunoSEQ multiplex PCR; TCRdb stores just in-frame clones and leaves some out. Of approximately 1.5 million clones listed, 98% were seen once; the top ten hold about 0.35%. These data belong to a study of shared clonotypes between healthy human individuals. Study-level findings and limits: Generally, naive subsets (rather than memory subsets) showed larger estimated richness.

This rearrangement joins TRBV18 to TRBJ2-3; D remains ambiguous. This receptor was identified in a man in his thirties or forties in good health. Sequenced: naive CD4+ T cells sorted from blood. Indicated subset: CD45RA+ positively selected. The CDR3 region is CASSPPLSTDTQYF. The CDR3, as DNA: TGTGCCAGCTCACCACCGTTAAGCACAGATACGCAGTATTTT.